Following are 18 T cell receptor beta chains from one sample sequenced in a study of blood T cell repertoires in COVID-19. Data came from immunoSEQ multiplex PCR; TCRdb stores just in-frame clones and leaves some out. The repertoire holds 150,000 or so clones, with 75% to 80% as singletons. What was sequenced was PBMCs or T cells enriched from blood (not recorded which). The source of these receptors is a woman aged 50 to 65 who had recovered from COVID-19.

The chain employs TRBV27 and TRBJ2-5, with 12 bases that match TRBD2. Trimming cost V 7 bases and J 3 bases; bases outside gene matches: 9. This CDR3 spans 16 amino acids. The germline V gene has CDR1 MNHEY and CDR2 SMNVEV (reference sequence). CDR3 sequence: CASTQTSGGREETQYF. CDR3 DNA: TGTGCCAGCACCCAGACTAGCGGGGGCCGGGAAGAGACCCAGTACTTC.

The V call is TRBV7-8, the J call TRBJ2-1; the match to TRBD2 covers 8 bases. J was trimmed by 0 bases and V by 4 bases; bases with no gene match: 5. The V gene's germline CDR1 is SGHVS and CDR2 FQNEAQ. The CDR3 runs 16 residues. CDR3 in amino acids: CASSSGGNPSYNEQFF. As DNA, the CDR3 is TGTGCCAGCAGCTCGGGGGGGAATCCCTCCTACAATGAGCAGTTCTTC.

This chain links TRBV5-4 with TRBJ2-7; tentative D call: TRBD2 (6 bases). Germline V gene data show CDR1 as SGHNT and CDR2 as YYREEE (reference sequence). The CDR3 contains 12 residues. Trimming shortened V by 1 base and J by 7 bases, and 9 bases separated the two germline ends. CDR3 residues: CASSLLAGEQYF. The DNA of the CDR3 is TGTGCCAGCAGCTTGCTCGCGGGGGAGCAGTACTTC.

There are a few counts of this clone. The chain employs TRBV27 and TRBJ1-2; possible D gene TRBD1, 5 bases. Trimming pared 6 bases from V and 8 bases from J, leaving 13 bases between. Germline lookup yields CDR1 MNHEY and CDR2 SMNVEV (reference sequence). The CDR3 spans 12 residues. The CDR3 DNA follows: TGTGCCAGCAGCCCCGGGGGAGGGGGCTACACCTTC. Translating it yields CASSPGGGGYTF.

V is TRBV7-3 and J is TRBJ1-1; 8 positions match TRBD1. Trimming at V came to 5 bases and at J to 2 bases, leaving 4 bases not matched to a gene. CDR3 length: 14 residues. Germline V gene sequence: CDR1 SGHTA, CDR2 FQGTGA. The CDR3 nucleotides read TGTGCCAGCAGCCGCGACAGGGGAAACACTGAAGCTTTCTTT. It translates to CASSRDRGNTEAFF. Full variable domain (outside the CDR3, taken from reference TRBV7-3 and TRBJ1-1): GAGVSQTPSNKVTEKGKYVELRCDPISGHTALYWYRQSLGQGPEFLIYFQGTGAADDSGLPNDRFFAVRPEGSVSTLKIQRTERGDSAVYLCASSRDRGNTEAFFGQGTRLTVV.

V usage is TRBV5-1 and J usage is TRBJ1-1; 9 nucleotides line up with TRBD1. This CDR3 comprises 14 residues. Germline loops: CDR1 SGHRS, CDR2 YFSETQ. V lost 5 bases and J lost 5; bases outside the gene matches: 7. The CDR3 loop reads CASRWGQGGTEAFF. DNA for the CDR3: TGCGCCAGCAGGTGGGGACAGGGTGGGACTGAAGCTTTCTTT.

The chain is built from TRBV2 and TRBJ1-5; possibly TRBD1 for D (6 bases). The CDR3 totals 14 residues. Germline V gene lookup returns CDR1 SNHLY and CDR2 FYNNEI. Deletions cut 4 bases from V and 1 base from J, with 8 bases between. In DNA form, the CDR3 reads TGTGCCAGCAGTGTACAGGGAAGCAATCAGCCCCAGCATTTT. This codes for CASSVQGSNQPQHF.

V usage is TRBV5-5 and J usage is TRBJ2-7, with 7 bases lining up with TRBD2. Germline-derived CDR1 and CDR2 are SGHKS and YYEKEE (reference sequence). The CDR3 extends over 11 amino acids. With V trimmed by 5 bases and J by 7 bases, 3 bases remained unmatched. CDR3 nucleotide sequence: TGTGCCAGCAGGGAGGGAGGGGAGCAGTACTTC. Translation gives CASREGGEQYF.

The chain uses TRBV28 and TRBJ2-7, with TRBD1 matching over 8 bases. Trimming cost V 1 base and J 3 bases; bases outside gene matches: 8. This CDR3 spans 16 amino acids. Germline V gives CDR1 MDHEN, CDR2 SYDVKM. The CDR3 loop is CASSLYQGQDYYEQYF. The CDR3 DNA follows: TGTGCCAGCAGTTTATATCAGGGACAGGACTACTACGAGCAGTACTTC.

CDR3 DNA sequence: TGTGCCAGCAGCCGTCAGGGGACCACTAATGAAAAACTGTTTTTT. Translating it yields CASSRQGTTNEKLFF. The chain recombines TRBV3-1 (or the pseudogene TRBV3-2) with TRBJ1-4; the D gene is possibly TRBD1 (6 bases). Trimming took off 4 bases at V and 2 bases at J, with 11 bases between the two ends. Germline V gene lookup returns CDR1 LGHDT and CDR2 YNNKEL (reference sequence). The CDR3 is 15 amino acids.

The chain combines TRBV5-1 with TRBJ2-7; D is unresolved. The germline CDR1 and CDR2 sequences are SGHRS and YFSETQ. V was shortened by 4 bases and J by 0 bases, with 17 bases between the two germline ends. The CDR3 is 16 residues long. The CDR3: CASSHLSQPGSYEQYF. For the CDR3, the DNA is TGCGCCAGCAGCCACCTTTCACAGCCCGGCTCCTACGAGCAGTACTTC.

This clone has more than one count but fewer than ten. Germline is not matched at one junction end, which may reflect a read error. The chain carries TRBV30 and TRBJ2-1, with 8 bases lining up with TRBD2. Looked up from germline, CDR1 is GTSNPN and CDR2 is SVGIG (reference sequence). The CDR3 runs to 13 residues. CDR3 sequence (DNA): TGTGCCCGGAGCGGGAGCTCCTACAATGAGCAGTTCTTC. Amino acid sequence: CARSGSSYNEQFF.

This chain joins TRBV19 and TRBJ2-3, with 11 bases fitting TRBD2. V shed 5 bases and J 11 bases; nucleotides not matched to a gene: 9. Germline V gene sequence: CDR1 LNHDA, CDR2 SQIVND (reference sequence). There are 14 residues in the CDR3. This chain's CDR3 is CASSWGLAEIKQYF. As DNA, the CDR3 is TGTGCCAGTAGTTGGGGACTAGCGGAGATTAAGCAGTATTTT. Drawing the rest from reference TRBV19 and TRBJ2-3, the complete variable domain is DGGITQSPKYLFRKEGQNVTLSCEQNLNHDAMYWYRQDPGQGLRLIYYSQIVNDFQKGDIAEGYSVSREKKESFPLTVTSAQKNPTAFYLCASSWGLAEIKQYFGPGTRLTVL.

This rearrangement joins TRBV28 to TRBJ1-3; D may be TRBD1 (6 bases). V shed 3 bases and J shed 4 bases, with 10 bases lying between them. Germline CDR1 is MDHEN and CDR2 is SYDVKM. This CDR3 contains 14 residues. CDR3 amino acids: CASSFRTAGNTIYF. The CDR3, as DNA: TGTGCCAGCAGTTTCCGGACAGCCGGAAACACCATATATTTT.

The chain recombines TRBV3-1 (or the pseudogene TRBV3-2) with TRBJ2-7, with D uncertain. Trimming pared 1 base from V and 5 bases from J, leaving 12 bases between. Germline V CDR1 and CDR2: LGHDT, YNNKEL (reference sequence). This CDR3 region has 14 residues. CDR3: CASSQGVRHHEQYF. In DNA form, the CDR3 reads TGTGCCAGCAGCCAAGGGGTGCGACATCACGAGCAGTACTTC.

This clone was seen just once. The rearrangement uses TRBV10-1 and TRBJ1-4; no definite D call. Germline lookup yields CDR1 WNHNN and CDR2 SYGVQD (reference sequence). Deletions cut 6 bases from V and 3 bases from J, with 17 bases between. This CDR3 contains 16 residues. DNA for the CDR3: TGCGCCAGCAGGGTTGCCGCATCTACCGCTAATGAAAAACTGTTTTTT. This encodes CASRVAASTANEKLFF.

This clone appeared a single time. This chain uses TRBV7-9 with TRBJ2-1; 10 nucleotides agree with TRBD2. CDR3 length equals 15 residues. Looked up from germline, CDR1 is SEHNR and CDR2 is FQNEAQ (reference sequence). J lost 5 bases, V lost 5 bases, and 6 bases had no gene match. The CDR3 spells CASSPSGRGDNEQFF. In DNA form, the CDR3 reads TGTGCCAGCAGCCCTAGCGGGAGAGGCGACAATGAGCAGTTCTTC.

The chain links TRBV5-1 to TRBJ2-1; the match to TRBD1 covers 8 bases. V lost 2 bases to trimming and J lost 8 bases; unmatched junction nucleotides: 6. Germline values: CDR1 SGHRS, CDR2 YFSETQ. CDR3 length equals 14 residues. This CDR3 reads CASSLQGVRDEQFF. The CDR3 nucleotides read TGCGCCAGCAGCTTACAGGGGGTCAGGGATGAGCAGTTCTTC.